These T cell receptor beta chains were read from a single sample in a study of breast tumors, draining lymph nodes, adjacent tissues. TCRdb recomputed calls from the multiplex PCR reads with MiXCR, one row per CDR3 protein. Of approximately 280,000 distinct CDR3 sequences listed, around 30% are singletons. Input material: axillary lymph node tissue. The receptor source for this set is a female donor with breast cancer. Some clones in this sample may be carry-over from other donors' samples. The CDR3 runs from the conserved cysteine through the conserved F or W. The order of the fields is V gene, J gene, D gene, clone size, CDR3 DNA, CDR3 protein. The D gene is left open where the match is weak. Some rows mark clone size as missing; the rest say once, few, many or name a class of expanded clone.

TRBV6-1	TRBJ2-7	TRBD2	.	TGTGCCAGCAGTCAATTGCCCGGACTAGCGGGCGCCTACGAGCAGTACTTC	CASSQLPGLAGAYEQYF
TRBV4-3	TRBJ2-3	.	many	TGCGCCAGCAGCCAAGAAAGTTCGCGGACAGATACGCAGTATTTT	CASSQESSRTDTQYF
TRBV19	TRBJ1-2	TRBD1	many	TGTGCCAGTAGTAGCCTTGGACAGGGCTTTGACTATGGCTACACCTTC	CASSSLGQGFDYGYTF
TRBV6-6	TRBJ2-2	.	.	TGTGCCAGCAGTCACTCTCTCACCGGGGAGCTGTTTTTT	CASSHSLTGELFF
TRBV10-1	TRBJ2-1	TRBD2	many	TGCGCCAGCGGCCCCGGGACTAGCGGGAGGCTCACCTACAATGAGCAGTTCTTC	CASGPGTSGRLTYNEQFF
TRBV19	TRBJ1-2	.	many	TGTGCCAGTAGAGGGGGAGACAGTAACTATGGCTACACCTTC	CASRGGDSNYGYTF
TRBV18	TRBJ2-3	.	.	TGTGCCAGCTCCCAGGGACTGGGGTACGATACGCAGTATTTT	CASSQGLGYDTQYF
TRBV12-3/TRBV12-4	TRBJ2-7	.	many	TGTGCCAGCAGCAGGGGTACAGTTCTCCGGGACTCCTACGAGCAGTACTTC	CASSRGTVLRDSYEQYF
TRBV6-1	TRBJ2-7	.	.	TGTGCCAGCAGTCCTCTGGGGTGGGGGCTAGACGAGCAGTACTTC	CASSPLGWGLDEQYF
TRBV27	TRBJ2-2	TRBD2	few	TGTGCCAGCAGTCCCACCCGGACTAGTTCTTCAGGCGGGGAGCTGTTTTTT	CASSPTRTSSSGGELFF
TRBV9	TRBJ2-2	.	many	TGTGCCAGCAGCTCCCGACTAGTCAGGGGGGAGCTGTTTTTT	CASSSRLVRGELFF
TRBV12-3/TRBV12-4	TRBJ2-7	.	.	TGTGTGAGCAGTTTCAATCCTGGGTCCTACGAGCAGTACTTC	CVSSFNPGSYEQYF
TRBV27	TRBJ2-3	.	.	TGTGCCAGCAGTTTATCTCTGCAGGTCGGCACAGATACGCAGTATTTT	CASSLSLQVGTDTQYF
TRBV9	TRBJ1-2	.	many	TGTGCCAGCAGCGTTTCCGTGGGGCAGGGGTATGGCTACACCTTC	CASSVSVGQGYGYTF
TRBV20-1	TRBJ1-4	.	.	TGCAGTGCTAGAAAGACCAGCGGGAGAGGTAATGAAAAACTGTTTTTT	CSARKTSGRGNEKLFF
TRBV20-1	TRBJ2-7	TRBD2	many	TGCAGTGCCGCGGGGACTAGCGGGTACTACGAGCAGTACTTC	CSAAGTSGYYEQYF
TRBV7-6	TRBJ2-1	TRBD1	many	TGTGCCAGCACTATCGAACAGGGGGCACATGAGCAGTTCTTC	CASTIEQGAHEQFF
TRBV11-3	TRBJ2-1	.	many	TGTGCCAGCAGCCCAGAAAGAGGCGGGTACCTCTACAATGAGCAGTTCTTC	CASSPERGGYLYNEQFF
TRBV6-4	TRBJ1-2	.	.	TGTGCCACCACCAAAAGGTCGTGCGGCTACACCTTC	CATTKRSCGYTF
TRBV25-1	TRBJ2-3	TRBD2	many	TGTGCCAGCAGTGGGTGGACTAGCGGGAGAATAGATACGCAGTATTTT	CASSGWTSGRIDTQYF
TRBV19	TRBJ2-2	TRBD2	many	TGTGCCAGTAGTAAGGGACTAGCGGGAGGGGCGAACACCGGGGAGCTGTTTTTT	CASSKGLAGGANTGELFF
TRBV3-1	TRBJ2-7	TRBD2	.	TGTGCCAGCAGCCAAGCCATCCAGCGGGGGGGGGAGCAGTACTTC	CASSQAIQRGGEQYF
TRBV11-2	TRBJ2-7	.	many	TGTGCCAGCAGCTTAGTAGGGGCGACCTGGACCCTGGGAGGCTACGAGCAGTACTTC	CASSLVGATWTLGGYEQYF
TRBV9	TRBJ2-3	.	many	TGTGCCAGCGGCCAGAGAGGCGGGTCAGATACGCAGTATTTT	CASGQRGGSDTQYF
TRBV11-3	TRBJ2-1	.	many	TGTGCCAGCAGCTTGCTCGTCCAAGACAATGAGCAGTTCTTC	CASSLLVQDNEQFF
TRBV13	TRBJ2-1	TRBD2	few	TGTGCCAGCAGCTTCTCCGGGACTAGCGGCCGGAGGCCTTACAATGAGCAGTTCTTC	CASSFSGTSGRRPYNEQFF
TRBV28	TRBJ2-7	.	.	TGTGCCATCCAGGGGGGGGGCCCTGGGCCCTACGAGCAGTACTTC	CAIQGGGPGPYEQYF
TRBV7-8	TRBJ2-7	TRBD2	many	TGTGCCAGCAGCGCCCGGACTAGCGGGAACTCCTACGAGCAGTACTTC	CASSARTSGNSYEQYF
TRBV3-1	TRBJ2-1	TRBD2	few	TGTGCCAGCAGCCCTCTTCCTAGCGGGATGGGATATGAGCAGTTCTTC	CASSPLPSGMGYEQFF
TRBV24-1	TRBJ2-6	.	many	TGTGCCACCAGTGAGGTTCGGGGGGCGCATTCCGTCCTGACTTTC	CATSEVRGAHSVLTF
TRBV12-3/TRBV12-4	TRBJ2-1	.	many	TGTGCCAGCGTCGCTAGCCTAAATGAGCAGTTCTTC	CASVASLNEQFF
TRBV6-1	TRBJ2-1	TRBD2	.	TGTGCCAGCAGTGAGAGACTAGCGGGAGTAGGTGAGCAGTTCTTC	CASSERLAGVGEQFF
TRBV7-6	TRBJ2-5	TRBD2	.	TGCGCCAGCAGCCCCGCCTCCGGCCAAGCGGGGGGCCAAGAGACCCAGTACTTC	CASSPASGQAGGQETQYF
TRBV27	TRBJ2-2	.	few	TGTGCCAGCAGTTTGGGTAGACCCGGGGAGCTGTTTTTT	CASSLGRPGELFF
TRBV19	TRBJ1-4	TRBD1	many	TGTGCCAGTAGTATGGGAGTCAGGGGGAATGAAAAACTGTTTTTT	CASSMGVRGNEKLFF
TRBV20-1	TRBJ2-2	TRBD2	many	TGCAGTGCTAGTCTGCTAGCGGGAGTTGCCGGGGAGCTGTTTTTT	CSASLLAGVAGELFF
TRBV14	TRBJ2-7	.	many	TGTGCCAGCAGCCAAGGACAAACGGGGGCCGGGAACTACGAGCAGTACTTC	CASSQGQTGAGNYEQYF
TRBV6-1	TRBJ1-2	.	many	TGTGCCAGCAGTGAAGGGGACGACTTTGGCTACACCTTC	CASSEGDDFGYTF
TRBV20-1	TRBJ2-1	TRBD2	.	TGCAGTACCGAGGGAACTAGCGGGAGGAGCAATGAGCAGTTCTTC	CSTEGTSGRSNEQFF
TRBV2	TRBJ2-1	.	.	TGTGCCAGCTCACCGACCATTCAGGACGATGAGCAGTTCTTC	CASSPTIQDDEQFF
TRBV15	TRBJ1-5	.	many	TGTGCCACCAGCAGAGATAGGGGTCAGCCCCAGCATTTT	CATSRDRGQPQHF